This T cell receptor beta chain was retrieved from a study of shared clonotypes between healthy human individuals. In the case of this clone: Its target is unknown.

Template for every sorted-subset replicate PCR totaled about 0.2 ug DNA, 25,000 to 35,000 T cell genomes. Some clones are missing from TCRdb's copy, which holds only in-frame ones; the method was immunoSEQ multiplex PCR. Here the sample spans around 2.1 million clones, about 92% being singletons. The study's findings and limits: For naive CD4 cells, approximately 5% of clonotypes were shared across a handful of donors. The low donor count limited represented genetic and exposure-history diversity.

CD8 cells regarded as naive lacked CD45RO, were positively chosen for CCR7, and omitted terminally differentiated effector memory CD45RA+ cells. This clonotype was sampled from a young man in good health. Some clones in this sample may be carry-over from other donors' samples. The specimen sequenced was naive CD8+ T cells from PBMCs.

CDR3 in amino acids: CASTEGTGTREQYF. In DNA, the CDR3 is TGTGCCAGCACAGAAGGGACAGGGACACGCGAGCAGTACTTC. The V and J genes are TRBV13 and TRBJ2-7; 9 bases map to TRBD1. Germline V lookup: CDR1 PRHDT, CDR2 FYEKMQ (reference sequence). The V segment lost 7 bases and the J segment 6 bases; nucleotides outside the gene matches: 10. The CDR3 is made up of 14 amino acids. The complete variable domain, with remaining parts taken from reference TRBV13 and TRBJ2-7, reads AAGVIQSPRHLIKEKRETATLKCYPIPRHDTVYWYQQGPGQDPQFLISFYEKMQSDKGSIPDRFSAQQFSDYHSELNMSSLELGDSALYFCASTEGTGTREQYFGPGTRLTVT.